The present TCR beta chain was sequenced within a study of T cell responses to AZD1222 COVID-19 vaccine. General study results and limits: Spike-specific TCR depth and breadth grew after two AZD1222 doses. The study sampled repertoires only after the peak T cell response. A reported finding is that nearly half of spike-specific TCRs target unmutated variant regions.

There are a few counts of this clone. Its target is not known. Generated by immunoSEQ multiplex PCR, the TCRdb table keeps only in-frame clones and is missing some. The sample has 100,000 to 150,000 clones; about 89% are singletons. V was shortened by 2 bases and J by 4 bases, with 9 bases between the two germline ends. Looked up from germline, CDR1 is SGHDT and CDR2 is YYEEEE. The CDR3 totals 13 residues. The rearrangement links TRBV5-6 to TRBJ1-2, with D unclear. The source is an adult in good health. The sequencing used peripheral blood, collected on day 0 of AZD1222 vaccination. CDR3 region: CASSFGRTYGYTF. The CDR3, as DNA: TGTGCCAGCAGCTTTGGCAGAACCTATGGCTACACCTTC.